The present T cell receptor beta chain was sequenced within a study of T cell changes during pregnancy in multiple sclerosis. Sequenced by immunoSEQ multiplex PCR; TCRdb stores in-frame clones only, minus some. The sample holds 72,000 or so clones, 93% seen once. Germline V gene lookup returns CDR1 SGHDT and CDR2 YYEEEE. The ends lost 3 bases at V and 5 bases at J; junction bases unmatched: 0. The CDR3 has 12 amino acids. The specimen comprised peripheral blood, sampled in the second trimester of pregnancy. The chain recombines TRBV5-6 with TRBJ2-3, with 7 bases aligning to TRBD2. This sequence was found in a female donor with multiple sclerosis, enrolled in a pregnancy study. This chain's CDR3 is CASSWGGDTQYF. The DNA for the CDR3 is TGTGCCAGCAGCTGGGGGGGAGATACGCAGTATTTT.